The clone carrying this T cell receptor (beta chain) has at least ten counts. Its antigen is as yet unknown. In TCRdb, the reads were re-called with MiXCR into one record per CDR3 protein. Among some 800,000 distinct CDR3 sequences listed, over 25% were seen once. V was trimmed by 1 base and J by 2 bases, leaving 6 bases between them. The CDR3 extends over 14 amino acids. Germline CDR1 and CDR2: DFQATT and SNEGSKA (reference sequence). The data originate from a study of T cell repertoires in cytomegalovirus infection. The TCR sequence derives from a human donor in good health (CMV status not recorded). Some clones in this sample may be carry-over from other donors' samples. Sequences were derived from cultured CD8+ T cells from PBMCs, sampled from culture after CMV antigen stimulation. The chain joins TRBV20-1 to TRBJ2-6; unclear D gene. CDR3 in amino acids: CSARVPAGANVLTF. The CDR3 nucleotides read TGCAGTGCTAGAGTTCCGGCTGGGGCCAACGTCCTGACTTTC.